This T cell receptor beta chain was documented in a study of shared clonotypes between healthy human individuals (dated by TCRdb to 2018 to 2021). Study-wide context: A few men and a couple of women, aged 18 to 49 years, made up the cohort. Per donor, three plates each were used for CD4 naive and CD4 memory, two for CD8 naive, and one for CD8 memory. Per donor, leukapheresis produced somewhere between about 0.94 and 9.5 billion PBMCs. Different laboratories and diverse techniques were used to prepare libraries and sequence TCR repertoires, to increase sequencing depth and limit assay-specific biases. To estimate repertoire size and how much clonotype sharing occurs between individuals, the study deeply sequenced the blood TCR repertoires of several healthy adults.

Summary of the overall study and its limitations: The small number of donors limited the genetic and exposure-history diversity represented. Even with the large sequencing depth, rarefaction of the sorted-subset datasets indicated that sequencing was incomplete. Pairwise subsampling indicated that sequencing depth was expected to affect the degree of clonotype sharing among donors. Compared with non-shared clonotypes, the clonotypes found in all four sorted-subset donors had higher generation probabilities. Larger estimated clonotype richness was generally found for naive subsets than for memory subsets. Sharing across a few donors was observed for about 4.8% of naive CD4, under 4% of naive CD8, 2% to 2.5% of memory CD4, and around 0.4% of memory CD8 clonotypes. Sampling was limited to blood, and TCR repertoires in tissue likely differ from TCR repertoires in blood.

Concerning this clone: What antigen it recognizes has not been identified. No much larger clone is present one base from it, and per-base qualities are unavailable.

TCR CDR3 regions were amplified from genomic DNA by multiplex PCR using the deep immunoSEQ assay. For each cell subset, the extracted genomic DNA was distributed evenly across all wells of several immunoSEQ 96-well plates, and each plate served as one replicate. Each replicate PCR for sorted subsets received approximately 200 ng genomic DNA, equal to tens of thousands of T cell genomes. Purified libraries were measured with a Qubit 3.0 fluorometer, size-checked on a Bioanalyzer 2100, and measured again with the KAPA Library Quantification kit. Every immunoSEQ 96-well plate was sequenced on a separate single-read 150-cycle Illumina NextSeq 550 flow cell. Turning to the authors' computational methods: The immunoSEQ output contained only junctional sequences without quality scores, so filtering could not match that applied to full-length reads. To assign V/J genes and CDR3, sequences were annotated using PyIR, a Python wrapper for IgBLAST v1.9, with IMGT germline references. Any read was removed if the V/J assignment was weak (E-value above 1e-6), the CDR3 was missing, or the read contained stop codons, out-of-frame junctions, or ambiguous translated residues. V3J clonotypes were defined as sequences sharing the same inferred V gene, J gene, and CDR3 amino acid sequence. The percentage overlap between two repertoires was calculated by dividing the number of shared unique clonotypes by the size of the smaller repertoire. Repertoire richness was assessed with RTK rarefaction, the Chao1 estimator, and Recon v2.1 estimates of unobserved clonotypes. OLGA was used to compute generation probabilities for all TCRbeta clonotypes that the gDNA method yielded from a handful of donors. TCRdb's version of the immuneACCESS table is confined to in-frame rearrangements and falls short of the full clone set. An unresolved V gene accounts for under half of the shortfall where checked; the remainder is of unknown origin. V, J and clone size are taken as reported in that table, and D and trimming were inferred from the DNA itself. This sample holds some 200,000 clones; over 60% were observed only once. Jointly, the top ten make up approximately 10% of the sample.

From a lookup of the germline V gene, CDR1 and CDR2 are SGDLS and YYNGEE. Reading from cysteine to phenylalanine, the CDR3 counts 17 amino acids. The kept DNA is CDR3 alone, 51 bases in frame from the first base. After removal of 3 bases from V and 6 bases from J, the junction retains 11 bases not matched to a gene. The donors were healthy, HIV-negative adults with no recently reported acute infections or vaccinations. All donors were Caucasian adults living in Nashville, Tennessee, USA. CD4+ T cells were enriched by magnetic negative selection; naive cells were then positively selected on CD45RA, and the negative fraction formed the memory subset. Blood was obtained by leukapheresis, after which PBMCs were separated by Ficoll-Histopaque density gradient centrifugation and cryopreserved in liquid nitrogen vapor phase. Purity and quantity of every magnetically sorted T cell population were checked by analytical flow cytometry. Each sorted fraction had its genomic DNA isolated and then quantified by UV absorbance on a Nanodrop 2000c.

The sequence joins TRBV9 to TRBJ2-1; TRBD1 lines up with 11 middle nucleotides. Sequencing was performed on memory CD4+ T cells sorted from blood. The cell subset or site label, read with the paper, signifies: CD45RA-negative fraction. The origin of this receptor is a man between 25 and 39 years old in good health. CDR3 reads: CASSASVGTGGFNEQFF. The DNA sequence follows: TGTGCCAGCAGCGCTAGCGTCGGGACAGGGGGGTTCAATGAGCAGTTCTTC.